This TCR beta chain was sequenced during a study of control samples from healthy donors and cancer patients. The CDR3 loop spans 16 amino acids. Germline loops: CDR1 SEHNR, CDR2 FQNEAQ (reference sequence). Between the trimmed V and J ends, which lost 5 bases and 5 bases, there was a span of 18 bases. TCRdb keeps only in-frame clones here, not all; method: immunoSEQ multiplex PCR. The sample consists of 65,000 to 75,000 clones, roughly nine tenths of them appearing once. The sequence came from a woman aged 50 to 60 in good health. The V gene is TRBV7-9, the J gene TRBJ2-2; D perhaps matches TRBD1 (5 bases). The sequencing input was blood. CDR3 bases: TGTGCCAGCAGCCCGCAGGGCATGATGGGAACCGGGGAGCTGTTTTTT. It codes for CASSPQGMMGTGELFF.